The 32 T cell receptor beta chains below were found in one sample sequenced in a study of T-cell reconstitution after alpha-beta-depleted transplantation in children. Unique molecular identifiers were built into the TCRbeta library. MiXCR, applied by TCRdb to the PCR reads, yields one record per CDR3 protein. The sample has about 610,000 distinct CDR3 sequences, about 11% seen once. The sequencing here drew on PBMCs from the stem cell graft donor, taken from the stem cell graft. The receptors shown here come from a human donor who donated a stem cell graft to a child with acute myeloid leukemia.

This clonotype was seen only a few times. V and J are TRBV7-2 and TRBJ1-1; no reliable D call. There are 14 residues in the CDR3. Per germline, CDR1 SGHTA and CDR2 FQGNSA. Trimming pared 5 bases from V and 1 base from J, leaving 11 bases between. The CDR3 bases are TGTGCCAGCAGCCCAGACAAGGCGAACACTGAAGCTTTCTTT. Amino acids: CASSPDKANTEAFF.

This clonotype has just a few counts. The V call is TRBV7-3, the J call TRBJ2-3; TRBD1 matches 7 bases. The CDR3 has 13 residues. Unmatched junction bases numbered 1, after V lost 5 bases and J lost 2 bases. Germline lookup yields CDR1 SGHTA and CDR2 FQGTGA. The DNA of the CDR3 is TGTGCCAGCAGCCAGGGGGACACAGATACGCAGTATTTT. It translates to CASSQGDTDTQYF.

As regards this clonotype: One junction end disagrees with the germline gene, perhaps due to a read error. The chain employs TRBV12-3 or TRBV12-4 and TRBJ2-7; 8 bases fit TRBD1. The CDR3 spans 14 residues. The CDR3 DNA reads as TGTGCCAGCACCATGACAGGGGCCTTCTACGGGCAGTACTTC. Translating gives CASTMTGAFYGQYF.

This clonotype was observed many times. CDR3 sequence: CASSLGPSGANVLTF. Here the CDR3 DNA reads TGTGCCAGCAGCTTAGGACCGTCTGGGGCCAACGTCCTGACTTTC. The gene calls are TRBV7-2 and TRBJ2-6; D is unclear. Germline loops: CDR1 SGHTA, CDR2 FQGNSA. CDR3 length: 15 residues. Trimming left V 1 base short and J 1 base short, with 5 bases between.

This clonotype was counted at least ten times. The chain combines TRBV10-3 with TRBJ2-2; maybe TRBD2 (5 bases). Germline assignment: CDR1 ENHRY and CDR2 SYGVKD. V was trimmed by 2 bases and J by 3 bases, leaving 10 bases between them. The CDR3 covers 15 residues. The CDR3 nucleotides read TGTGCCATCAGTGAGGTCGAGGGCGACACCGGGGAGCTGTTTTTT. Translation: CAISEVEGDTGELFF.

The rearrangement links TRBV5-4 to TRBJ1-3; no clear D. The germline V and J ends were trimmed by 0 bases and 0 bases, with 13 bases remaining between them. The CDR3 consists of 17 residues. The germline CDR1 and CDR2 sequences are SGHNT and YYREEE (reference sequence). CDR3 protein: CASSLAVTSFSGNTIYF. CDR3 DNA sequence: TGTGCCAGCAGCTTGGCGGTCACAAGCTTCTCTGGAAACACCATATATTTT.

V usage is TRBV10-3 and J usage is TRBJ2-6; 7 bases agree with TRBD2. Germline CDR1 is ENHRY and CDR2 is SYGVKD. The CDR3 has 15 amino acids. Written as DNA, the CDR3 is TGTGCAAGCAGAGGCGGGGGAACCGGGGCCAACGTCCTGACTTTC. This sequence encodes CASRGGGTGANVLTF.

Only a few counts were recorded for this clonotype. The chain links TRBV28 to TRBJ2-1; no firm D call. The germline V and J ends were trimmed by 7 bases and 4 bases, with 11 bases remaining between them. This CDR3 region has 13 residues. In germline, CDR1 is MDHEN, CDR2 SYDVKM. CDR3 protein: CASNGRPYNEQFF. CDR3 coding DNA: TGTGCCAGCAACGGGCGGCCATACAATGAGCAGTTCTTC.

The table lists this clonotype with a few counts. V usage is TRBV28 and J usage is TRBJ2-7; 9 nucleotides agree with TRBD1. The CDR3 loop spans 14 amino acids. Looked up from germline, CDR1 is MDHEN and CDR2 is SYDVKM. Germline trimming cut 7 bases from V and 5 bases from J; bases unmatched to any gene: 9. CDR3 nucleotides: TGTGCCAGCATCCCCGGGACAGGGTTTCACGAGCAGTACTTC. It yields the protein CASIPGTGFHEQYF.

This chain uses TRBV20-1 with TRBJ2-7; 10 nucleotides align to TRBD2. The CDR3 length is 13 residues. From germline, CDR1 is DFQATT and CDR2 SNEGSKA (reference sequence). The trim removed 3 bases at V and 7 bases at J, leaving 6 bases unmatched. The CDR3 DNA reads as TGCAGTGCTAGCACGGGACTAGCGCTTGAGCAGTACTTC. This sequence encodes CSASTGLALEQYF.

Points on this clonotype: A read error is possible here, since a much larger clone lies one base away. In this CDR3 the conserved last residue, phenylalanine or tryptophan, is missing, so a read error is likely. This chain links TRBV7-2 with TRBJ1-2; 8 nucleotides match TRBD1. Germline V CDR1 and CDR2: SGHTA, FQGNSA. The length of the CDR3 is 14 residues. With 6 bases clipped from V and 3 bases from J, the junction kept 6 bases outside the gene matches. The CDR3 sequence: CASRRTGPDYGYTI. The CDR3 nucleotides are TGTGCCAGCAGAAGGACAGGGCCGGACTATGGCTACACCATC.

The J gene is TRBJ1-1, the V gene TRBV28; D remains unclear. Looked up from germline, CDR1 is MDHEN and CDR2 is SYDVKM. The ends were cut back, 6 bases at V and 3 bases at J, with 14 bases in the middle. The CDR3 runs to 14 residues. The CDR3 bases are TGTGCCAGCAGGTACCAGAGGGAGGACACTGAAGCTTTCTTT. Translation: CASRYQREDTEAFF.

This clonotype was seen repeatedly, ten times or more. The chain recombines TRBV25-1 with TRBJ2-1; TRBD2 matches 8 bases. V shed 1 base, J shed 2 bases, and the junction held 4 bases outside the gene matches. The CDR3 covers 16 residues. The germline gives CDR1 MGHDK, CDR2 SYGVNS. CDR3 nucleotides: TGTGCCAGCAGTGAATCCCGGACTAGCACCTACAATGAGCAGTTCTTC. Its protein product is CASSESRTSTYNEQFF.

This clonotype was detected ten times or more. The chain carries TRBV7-2 and TRBJ2-7; either TRBD1 or TRBD2 may fit D (6 bases each). The CDR3 contains 15 residues. Germline-derived CDR1 and CDR2 are SGHTA and FQGNSA. V gave up 6 bases and J gave up 6 bases, with 21 bases separating them. Written as DNA, the CDR3 is TGTGCCAGCAGAAAAGGGGGACTCTCCGAGTCCGAGCAGTACTTC. It specifies CASRKGGLSESEQYF.

This clonotype was seen at least ten times. The CDR3 sequence: CASSNLAGGQNEQFF. The CDR3 DNA reads as TGCGCCAGCTCCAACCTAGCGGGAGGGCAGAATGAGCAGTTCTTC. The chain is built from TRBV5-1 and TRBJ2-1; 12 bases line up with TRBD2. The CDR3 spans 15 residues. Germline V gene lookup returns CDR1 SGHRS and CDR2 YFSETQ. V was pared by 7 bases and J by 7 bases, with 9 bases of the junction left unmatched.

The V gene is TRBV6-1, the J gene TRBJ2-3; no reliable D call. Germline assignment: CDR1 MNHNS and CDR2 SASEGT. This CDR3 has 15 residues. The V and J ends lost 3 bases and 4 bases respectively, with 14 bases between them. This CDR3 is CASSEFKRPPDTQYF. The CDR3 nucleotides read TGTGCCAGCAGTGAGTTTAAAAGGCCCCCAGATACGCAGTATTTT.

This clonotype was counted a few times. As DNA, the CDR3 is TGTGCCAGCTCACCACTCGCCGGGCAGCCCCAGCATTTT. This codes for CASSPLAGQPQHF. V is TRBV18 and J is TRBJ1-5, with D unclear. V lost 1 base, J lost 7 bases, and 8 bases lay in between. In germline, CDR1 is KGHSH, CDR2 LQKENI. CDR3 length: 13 residues. Looking up the rest from reference TRBV18 and TRBJ1-5 gives the full variable domain: NAGVMQNPRHLVRRRGQEARLRCSPMKGHSHVYWYRQLPEEGLKFMVYLQKENIIDESGMPKERFSAEFPKEGPSILRIQQVVRGDSAAYFCASSPLAGQPQHFGDGTRLSIL.

The V gene is TRBV6-2 or TRBV6-3, the J gene TRBJ2-7; D is unresolved. CDR1 and CDR2 from the germline V gene are MNHEY and SVGEGT. Trimming took 2 bases from V and 3 from J, leaving 17 bases between them. This CDR3 has 16 residues. This CDR3 reads CASSYDPGPLLYEQYF. The CDR3 DNA reads as TGTGCCAGCAGTTACGACCCAGGCCCCCTTCTCTACGAGCAGTACTTC.

The sample holds many counts of this clonotype. The rearrangement uses TRBV4-1 and TRBJ2-1; a weak D match, TRBD2 (5 bases). The V end was cut by 5 bases, the J end by 8 bases, with 13 bases between. Germline-derived CDR1 and CDR2 are MGHRA and YSYEKL. The CDR3 has 13 amino acids. The CDR3 DNA sequence: TGCGCCAGCAGCGAGGGAGCCTGGGATGAGCAGTTCTTC. Amino acid sequence: CASSEGAWDEQFF.

This clonotype occurred many times. V is TRBV6-6 and J is TRBJ2-7, with D unresolved. The germline V gene has CDR1 MNHNY and CDR2 SVGAGI (reference sequence). Trimming pared 5 bases from V and 1 base from J, leaving 9 bases between. The CDR3 spans 13 residues. CDR3 region: CASSTIGSYEQYF. CDR3 nucleotides: TGTGCCAGCAGTACAATAGGGTCCTACGAGCAGTACTTC.

At least ten counts were recorded for this clonotype. V is TRBV20-1 and J is TRBJ2-1; the D is unclear. With 4 bases removed from V and 9 bases from J, the gap between germline ends came to 7 bases. The CDR3 is made up of 10 amino acids. Germline V gene sequence: CDR1 DFQATT, CDR2 SNEGSKA (reference sequence). CDR3 residues: CSAISSEQFF. CDR3 in DNA: TGCAGTGCTATATCGAGTGAGCAGTTCTTC.

This clonotype appeared many times. The rearrangement links TRBV20-1 to TRBJ2-7; D gene uncertain. The CDR3 length is 16 residues. Germline CDR1 is DFQATT and CDR2 is SNEGSKA (reference sequence). V lost 0 bases, J lost 0 bases, and 15 bases lay in between. The CDR3 DNA sequence: TGCAGTGCTAGAGATCCCCAGCGCATGACCTCCTACGAGCAGTACTTC. Translating gives CSARDPQRMTSYEQYF.

J is TRBJ2-3 and V is TRBV7-2; 13 nucleotides agree with TRBD2. V gave up 0 bases and J gave up 8 bases; unmatched junction bases: 11. Germline V gene lookup returns CDR1 SGHTA and CDR2 FQGNSA. The CDR3 has 18 amino acids. The CDR3 nucleotides read TGTGCCAGCAGCTTAGCCTCCGGGACTAGCGGGGCAGCGGGTACGCAGTATTTT. It translates to CASSLASGTSGAAGTQYF.

This clonotype was seen a few times. The chain couples TRBV29-1 to TRBJ2-2, with TRBD2 identical over 12 bases. Germline V gives CDR1 SQVTM, CDR2 ANQGSEA. This CDR3 is 14 amino acids long. With 4 bases clipped from V and 5 bases from J, the junction kept 2 bases outside the gene matches. The chain's CDR3 is CSVATSGSTGELFF. CDR3 DNA: TGCAGCGTTGCGACTAGCGGGAGTACCGGGGAGCTGTTTTTT.

V gene TRBV4-1 combines with J gene TRBJ2-1, with a tentative D call TRBD2 (6 bases). The CDR3 has 15 residues. V lost 4 bases and J lost 7, with 17 bases in between. Per the germline V gene, CDR1 is MGHRA and CDR2 is YSYEKL. As DNA, the CDR3 is TGCGCCAGCAGCCCTTACCACGCGGGGTATAATGAGCAGTTCTTC. Amino acid sequence: CASSPYHAGYNEQFF.

This clonotype was seen more than once but under ten times. The V and J genes are TRBV6-2 or TRBV6-3 and TRBJ2-1, with 8 bases aligning to TRBD1. Germline V lookup: CDR1 MNHEY, CDR2 SVGEGT. V was pared by 6 bases and J by 3 bases, with 13 bases of the junction left unmatched. CDR3 length: 17 amino acids. The CDR3 is CASRKIAATGVYNEQFF. In DNA form, the CDR3 reads TGTGCCAGCAGAAAAATTGCCGCGACAGGGGTCTACAATGAGCAGTTCTTC.

This chain joins TRBV14 and TRBJ2-5; 7 bases are a match to TRBD1. The CDR3 contains 14 residues. Losses at the gene ends were 4 bases for V and 4 bases for J; bases not matched to a gene: 6. Germline V CDR1 and CDR2: SGHDN, FVKESK. In DNA form, the CDR3 reads TGTGCCAGCAGCCCCCGGGACAGTATAGAGACCCAGTACTTC. It codes for CASSPRDSIETQYF. Full variable domain (missing parts from reference TRBV14 and TRBJ2-5): EAGVTQFPSHSVIEKGQTVTLRCDPISGHDNLYWYRRVMGKEIKFLLHFVKESKQDESGMPNNRFLAERTGGTYSTLKVQPAELEDSGVYFCASSPRDSIETQYFGPGTRLLVL.

Ten or more counts support this clonotype. The chain employs TRBV7-2 and TRBJ2-3; the D gene is possibly TRBD2 (6 bases). V gave up 5 bases and J gave up 4 bases, with 13 bases separating them. CDR3 length: 14 amino acids. The germline CDR1 and CDR2 sequences are SGHTA and FQGNSA. The CDR3, as DNA: TGTGCCAGCAGCCCACCAGCGGGTGCAGATACGCAGTATTTT. Translating it yields CASSPPAGADTQYF.

The rearrangement links TRBV4-3 to TRBJ1-1, with D possibly matching TRBD1 (5 bases). V lost 0 bases and J lost 1, with 12 bases in between. CDR3 size: 16 residues. The germline V gene has CDR1 LGHNA and CDR2 YSLEER. The CDR3 reads CASSQDGEGANTEAFF. DNA of the CDR3: TGCGCCAGCAGCCAAGATGGGGAAGGGGCGAACACTGAAGCTTTCTTT.

In its sample, this clonotype was seen a few times. The rearrangement uses TRBV27 and TRBJ1-2, with 7 bases aligning to TRBD1. V was clipped by 8 bases and J by 2 bases; unmatched bases: 11. Per the germline V gene, CDR1 is MNHEY and CDR2 is SMNVEV (reference sequence). This CDR3 has 15 residues. The CDR3 DNA is TGTGCCAGCGGGTCCCGACAGGGATCAAACTATGGCTACACCTTC. This sequence encodes CASGSRQGSNYGYTF.

This clonotype was detected many times. This rearrangement joins TRBV6-2 or TRBV6-3 to TRBJ2-7; D might be TRBD2 (5 bases). CDR3 length equals 15 residues. Germline CDR1 and CDR2: MNHEY and SVGEGT. V was clipped by 2 bases and J by 2 bases, with 13 bases between them. DNA of the CDR3: TGTGCCAGCAGTTACGACGCGGGCCCCACCTACGAGCAGTACTTC. Translating it yields CASSYDAGPTYEQYF.

The CDR3 DNA is TGCAGCGTTGAACTAGCGACTCCCTCGGGTGAGCAGTTCTTC. Amino acids: CSVELATPSGEQFF. This chain joins TRBV29-1 and TRBJ2-1; possibly TRBD2 for D (6 bases). Per the germline V gene, CDR1 is SQVTM and CDR2 is ANQGSEA. V lost 2 bases to trimming and J lost 9 bases, with 17 bases between them. The CDR3 runs 14 residues.